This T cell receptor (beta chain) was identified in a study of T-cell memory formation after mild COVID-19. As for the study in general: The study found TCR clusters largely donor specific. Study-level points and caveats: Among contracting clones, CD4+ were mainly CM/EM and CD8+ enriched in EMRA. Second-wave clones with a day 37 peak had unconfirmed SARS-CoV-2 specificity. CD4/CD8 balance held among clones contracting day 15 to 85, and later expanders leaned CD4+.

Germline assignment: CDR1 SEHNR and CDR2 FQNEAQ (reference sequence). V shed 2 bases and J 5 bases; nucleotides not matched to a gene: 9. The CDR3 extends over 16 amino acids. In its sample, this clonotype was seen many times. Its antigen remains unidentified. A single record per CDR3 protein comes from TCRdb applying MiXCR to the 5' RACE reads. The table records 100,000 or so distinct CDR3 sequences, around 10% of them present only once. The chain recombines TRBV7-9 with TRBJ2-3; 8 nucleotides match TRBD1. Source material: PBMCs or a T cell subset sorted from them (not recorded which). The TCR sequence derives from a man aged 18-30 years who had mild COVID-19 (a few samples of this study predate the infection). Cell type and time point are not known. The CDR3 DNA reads TGTGCCAGCAGCTTAAGTGAGGACAGGGTCAGAGATACGCAGTATTTT. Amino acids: CASSLSEDRVRDTQYF.